The sequence of this T cell receptor beta chain was determined in a study of blood T cell repertoires in COVID-19. Study-wide background: Acute and convalescent COVID-19 samples came from the United States, Italy and Spain. The cDNA or gDNA used as material had been derived from T cells, B-cell-depleted T cells, or PBMCs.

This CDR3 has 16 residues. CDR1 SQVTM and CDR2 ANQGSEA come from the germline V gene. The junction had 12 bases not matched to a gene; V was cut back by 7 bases and J by 7 bases. Method: immunoSEQ multiplex PCR; TCRdb's copy keeps in-frame clones and lacks some. The sample consists of about 59,000 clones, roughly 80% of them appearing once. The sequence derives from a woman aged 65 to 85 with acute or convalescent COVID-19. Sequenced sample: peripheral blood. V is TRBV29-1 and J is TRBJ2-1; TRBD2 matches 14 bases. The CDR3 nucleotides are TGCAGCGCCCTGGGACTAGCGGGGGCCCTTTGGAATGAGCAGTTCTTC. This codes for CSALGLAGALWNEQFF.